Listed here are 17 T cell receptor beta chains from one sample, sequenced in a study of cytomegalovirus exposure and HLA in healthy donors. The primer mix had 60 Vbeta and 13 Jbeta primers. TCRdb's table, derived via immunoSEQ multiplex PCR, lists solely in-frame clones and lacks some. The repertoire holds some 150,000 clones, with around 81% as singletons. The sample taken for sequencing was PBMCs. Receptors were obtained from a man in his forties in good health and CMV-seropositive.

This clone showed up just a few times. Here the CDR3 reads CASRSLRRDYNEQFF. The CDR3 bases are TGTGCCAGCAGATCTCTACGTCGGGACTACAATGAGCAGTTCTTC. V gene TRBV6-5 combines with J gene TRBJ2-1, with a possible D match to TRBD2 (5 bases). This CDR3 has 15 amino acids. The germline gives CDR1 MNHEY, CDR2 SVGAGI. The ends were cut back, 6 bases at V and 3 bases at J, with 15 bases in the middle.

This sequence joins TRBV29-1 and TRBJ2-3, with D maybe TRBD2 (6 bases). From germline, CDR1 is SQVTM and CDR2 ANQGSEA. V was clipped by 4 bases and J by 6 bases, with 11 bases between them. The length of the CDR3 is 12 residues. Here the CDR3 reads CSVVEGSDTQYF. CDR3 bases: TGCAGCGTTGTGGAGGGTAGCGATACGCAGTATTTT.

The chain has TRBV6-1 and TRBJ1-1; D remains unclear. The CDR3 is made up of 11 amino acids. Per germline, CDR1 MNHNS and CDR2 SASEGT. Trimming took off 8 bases at V and 3 bases at J, with 7 bases between the two ends. Written as DNA, the CDR3 is TGTGCCAGCGCGGGATACACTGAAGCTTTCTTT. Translated: CASAGYTEAFF.

The chain couples TRBV6-6 to TRBJ2-7; a weak D match, TRBD1 (6 bases). CDR1 and CDR2 (germline): MNHNY, SVGAGI (reference sequence). Trimming pared 5 bases from V and 3 bases from J, leaving 11 bases between. This CDR3 region has 13 residues. This CDR3 is CASSHRARYEQYF. In nucleotides, the CDR3 is TGTGCCAGCAGTCACAGGGCTCGCTACGAGCAGTACTTC.

CDR3 loop: CASSERDRLPLHF. The DNA of the CDR3 is TGCGCCAGCTCCGAGCGGGACAGGTTGCCCCTCCACTTT. The rearrangement links TRBV5-1 to TRBJ1-6, with TRBD1 identical over 8 bases. The CDR3 has 13 residues. Germline CDR1 is SGHRS and CDR2 is YFSETQ. With 7 bases clipped from V and 13 bases from J, the junction kept 10 bases outside the gene matches.

The chain has TRBV27 and TRBJ2-7; the match to TRBD2 covers 8 bases. V trimming: 3 bases; J trimming: 1 base; junction bases outside the gene matches: 5. The CDR3 contains 15 residues. The germline gives CDR1 MNHEY, CDR2 SMNVEV (reference sequence). This CDR3 reads CASSFSGLDSYEQYF. DNA of the CDR3: TGTGCCAGCAGTTTCTCGGGACTAGATTCCTACGAGCAGTACTTC.

This chain joins TRBV2 and TRBJ1-2; D is ambiguous. Per the germline V gene, CDR1 is SNHLY and CDR2 is FYNNEI. The CDR3 is 13 residues long. V lost 4 bases, J lost 8 bases, and 14 bases lay in between. This CDR3 reads CASSGGLTDGYTF. As DNA, the CDR3 is TGTGCCAGCAGTGGAGGGTTGACGGACGGCTACACCTTC. Supplemented by reference TRBV2 and TRBJ1-2, the full variable domain reads EPEVTQTPSHQVTQMGQEVILRCVPISNHLYFYWYRQILGQKVEFLVSFYNNEISEKSEIFDDQFSVERPDGSNFTLKIRSTKLEDSAMYFCASSGGLTDGYTFGSGTRLTVV.

The table lists this clone with a count of one. V is TRBV5-1 and J is TRBJ1-2, with 11 nucleotides matching TRBD1. Germline CDR1 is SGHRS and CDR2 is YFSETQ. Unmatched junction bases numbered 4, after V lost 4 bases and J lost 8 bases. The CDR3 covers 13 residues. The CDR3 DNA follows: TGCGCCAGCAGCCCCGGGACAGGGGGGGGCTACACCTTC. Translation gives CASSPGTGGGYTF.

This chain joins TRBV7-9 and TRBJ1-3; D remains ambiguous. Germline loops: CDR1 SEHNR, CDR2 FQNEAQ (reference sequence). V was pared by 3 bases and J by 4 bases, with 4 bases between. The CDR3 totals 12 residues. The CDR3 nucleotides are TGTGCCAGCAGCTTCCTCGGAAACACCATATATTTT. As protein: CASSFLGNTIYF.

This sequence joins TRBV29-1 and TRBJ2-2; 9 nucleotides agree with TRBD1. CDR1 is SQVTM and CDR2 is ANQGSEA in the germline V gene. The CDR3 length is 17 residues. J was trimmed by 4 bases and V by 4 bases; bases with no gene match: 13. The CDR3 sequence is CSVVNPNRDRATGELFF. CDR3 DNA sequence: TGCAGCGTTGTAAACCCAAACCGGGACAGGGCCACCGGGGAGCTGTTTTTT.

The chain has TRBV19 and TRBJ2-5; D perhaps matches TRBD2 (6 bases). This CDR3 is built from 15 residues. V gave up 1 base and J gave up 5 bases, with 14 bases separating them. Germline CDR1 reads LNHDA; CDR2 reads SQIVND (reference sequence). In DNA form, the CDR3 reads TGTGCCAGTAGTATAGGAGGAGGACTATTCGAGACCCAGTACTTC. This encodes CASSIGGGLFETQYF.

CDR3 sequence: CASRNKTGGYEQYF. CDR3 bases: TGTGCCAGCAGGAATAAGACAGGCGGGTACGAGCAGTACTTC. The gene calls are TRBV27 and TRBJ2-7; D perhaps matches TRBD1 (6 bases). The germline gives CDR1 MNHEY, CDR2 SMNVEV (reference sequence). Trimming removed 6 bases at V and 4 bases at J, with 16 bases between. The CDR3 has 14 residues.

This chain links TRBV19 with TRBJ1-5; D ambiguous. The V and J ends lost 1 base and 7 bases respectively, with 8 bases between them. The CDR3 runs 13 residues. The germline gives CDR1 LNHDA, CDR2 SQIVND (reference sequence). The CDR3 protein is CASSIGEGQPQHF. The CDR3 DNA reads TGTGCCAGTAGTATAGGGGAGGGACAGCCCCAGCATTTT.

This clone showed up just a few times. The chain combines TRBV7-6 with TRBJ1-2; 9 bases agree with TRBD1. The CDR3 is 14 residues long. Germline V gene sequence: CDR1 SGHVS, CDR2 FNYEAQ. Losses at the gene ends were 5 bases for V and 6 bases for J; bases not matched to a gene: 7. The CDR3 reads CASSLGQGSDGYTF. The CDR3 DNA follows: TGTGCCAGCAGCCTAGGACAGGGGAGCGATGGCTACACCTTC.

The rearrangement uses TRBV19 and TRBJ2-1; TRBD2 agrees at 9 bases. V trimming: 6 bases; J trimming: 7 bases; junction bases outside the gene matches: 19. Germline V gives CDR1 LNHDA, CDR2 SQIVND (reference sequence). CDR3 size: 18 residues. The CDR3 here is CASRPGISLAGSWNEQFF. The DNA for the CDR3 is TGTGCCAGTAGACCCGGCATATCGCTAGCGGGATCGTGGAATGAGCAGTTCTTC.

The chain joins TRBV25-1 to TRBJ1-1; a weak D match, TRBD1 (6 bases). Germline V gene sequence: CDR1 MGHDK, CDR2 SYGVNS. Trimming cost V 6 bases and J 4 bases, with 12 bases left between them. CDR3 length: 13 amino acids. As DNA, the CDR3 is TGTGCCAGCAGCTTTCAGGGGAGCACTGAAGCTTTCTTT. This gives the protein CASSFQGSTEAFF.

The gene calls are TRBV2 and TRBJ2-7; the match to TRBD2 covers 7 bases. V gave up 8 bases and J gave up 4 bases; unmatched junction bases: 5. The CDR3 length is 12 residues. CDR1 and CDR2 from the germline V gene are SNHLY and FYNNEI. The CDR3 sequence is CASCGGAYEQYF. The CDR3 nucleotides are TGTGCCAGCTGCGGGGGAGCTTACGAGCAGTACTTC.